Each of the 14 T cell receptor beta chains below was sequenced from the same sample in a study of early T cells in non-severe SARS-CoV-2 infection. TCRdb re-derived calls from the 5' RACE reads in MiXCR, one entry per CDR3 protein. The top ten clones hold about 2.1% of a sample with 90,000 to 100,000 distinct CDR3 sequences, roughly 13% of them seen once. Material: whole blood. The receptors come from an adult who was a healthcare worker with PCR-confirmed SARS-CoV-2 infection or an uninfected control (not recorded which).

This clonotype was observed a handful of times. This rearrangement joins TRBV2 to TRBJ2-7; a possible D gene is TRBD1 (6 bases). Germline V gene sequence: CDR1 SNHLY, CDR2 FYNNEI. The V end was cut by 6 bases, the J end by 5 bases, with 17 bases between. The CDR3 sequence is 14 residues long. The CDR3 loop reads CASRPWDIAHEQYF. The CDR3 DNA is TGTGCCAGCAGACCTTGGGACATCGCTCACGAGCAGTACTTC. Together with reference TRBV2 and TRBJ2-7, the CDR3 gives the full variable domain: EPEVTQTPSHQVTQMGQEVILRCVPISNHLYFYWYRQILGQKVEFLVSFYNNEISEKSEIFDDQFSVERPDGSNFTLKIRSTKLEDSAMYFCASRPWDIAHEQYFGPGTRLTVT.

This clonotype was recorded a few times. The rearrangement uses TRBV16 and TRBJ2-1; the D is unclear. CDR1 and CDR2 from the germline V gene are KGHSY and FQNENV. Trimming removed 1 base at V and 7 bases at J, with 5 bases between. The CDR3 consists of 12 residues. CDR3 in amino acids: CASSQLRNEQFF. The CDR3 nucleotides read TGTGCCAGCAGCCAATTGAGGAATGAGCAGTTCTTC.

This clonotype was recorded at least ten times. The chain has TRBV25-1 and TRBJ2-7, with D possibly TRBD2 on 6 matching bases. The CDR3 is 12 amino acids. Trimming took off 5 bases at V and 2 bases at J, with 7 bases between the two ends. Germline V gives CDR1 MGHDK, CDR2 SYGVNS. The CDR3 DNA follows: TGTGCCAGCAGTAGCGGGCCCTACGAGCAGTACTTC. Translated: CASSSGPYEQYF.

The genes are TRBV28 and TRBJ1-1; D possibly corresponds to TRBD1 (6 bases). The CDR3 contains 12 residues. Trimming took off 5 bases at V and 4 bases at J, with 8 bases between the two ends. The germline gives CDR1 MDHEN, CDR2 SYDVKM. As DNA, the CDR3 is TGTGCCAGCAGTGCACAGGGCACTGAAGCTTTCTTT. It translates to CASSAQGTEAFF.

The chain couples TRBV29-1 to TRBJ1-1; D is unclear. The V gene's germline CDR1 is SQVTM and CDR2 ANQGSEA. V was shortened by 4 bases and J by 5 bases, with 8 bases between the two germline ends. The CDR3 is 11 residues long. The CDR3 loop reads CSVGQKTEAFF. The DNA for the CDR3 is TGCAGCGTTGGGCAGAAGACTGAAGCTTTCTTT.

At least ten counts were recorded for this clonotype. The chain carries TRBV7-2 and TRBJ1-2; D is uncertain. V lost 0 bases to trimming and J lost 4 bases, with 3 bases between them. The CDR3 consists of 12 residues. Germline CDR1 SGHTA, CDR2 FQGNSA. The CDR3, as DNA: TGTGCCAGCAGCTTAGCAACCTATGGCTACACCTTC. This gives the protein CASSLATYGYTF.

The chain carries TRBV6-5 and TRBJ2-7; 8 nucleotides line up with TRBD1. CDR1 is MNHEY, CDR2 SVGAGI, per germline. The CDR3 loop spans 15 amino acids. J was trimmed by 6 bases and V by 2 bases; bases with no gene match: 9. This CDR3 reads CASSYDDRGLSEQYF. The CDR3 nucleotides read TGTGCCAGCAGTTACGATGACAGGGGACTCTCCGAGCAGTACTTC.

This clonotype was detected only a few times. The CDR3 sequence is CATGWGREFF. CDR3 bases: TGTGCCACCGGCTGGGGGAGGGAGTTCTTC. This sequence joins TRBV28 and TRBJ2-1, with 7 positions matching TRBD2. The ends lost 10 bases at V and 14 bases at J; junction bases unmatched: 8. The CDR3 is 10 amino acids. The V gene's germline CDR1 is MDHEN and CDR2 SYDVKM.

This clonotype was counted ten times or more. The chain couples TRBV28 to TRBJ2-2; D remains ambiguous. Germline V gene lookup returns CDR1 MDHEN and CDR2 SYDVKM. Trimming took 1 base from V and 5 from J, leaving 5 bases between them. CDR3 size: 13 residues. The CDR3 region is CASSLLGTGELFF. In DNA, the CDR3 is TGTGCCAGCAGTTTATTAGGTACCGGGGAGCTGTTTTTT.

This clonotype was seen at least ten times. The rearrangement uses TRBV11-2 and TRBJ2-7, with D perhaps TRBD1 (5 bases). Trimming cost V 10 bases and J 4 bases, with 23 bases left between them. The CDR3 runs to 15 residues. Looked up from germline, CDR1 is SGHAT and CDR2 is FQNNGV. The CDR3, as DNA: TGTGCCACAGACCTAGGCGGTCCAGGGCCGTACGAGCAGTACTTC. Its translation is CATDLGGPGPYEQYF.

This rearrangement joins TRBV20-1 to TRBJ2-7, with D unclear. This CDR3 is built from 15 residues. With 6 bases removed from V and 2 bases from J, the gap between germline ends came to 20 bases. The germline CDR1 and CDR2 sequences are DFQATT and SNEGSKA (reference sequence). This chain's CDR3 is CSALARKRSAYEQYF. CDR3 DNA sequence: TGCAGTGCCTTGGCCAGAAAGAGGTCCGCCTACGAGCAGTACTTC.

This clonotype was observed a handful of times. The chain joins TRBV21-1 to TRBJ1-6. TRBV21-1 is given as a pseudogene. CDR3 size: 16 residues. CDR3 DNA: TGTGCCACCCTGGAGGGGTCAGGGAGAAATAATTCACCCCTCCACTTT. As protein: CATLEGSGRNNSPLHF.

This sequence joins TRBV4-2 and TRBJ1-4; 7 bases align to TRBD1. With V trimmed by 4 bases and J by 4 bases, 6 bases remained unmatched. Germline CDR1 is LGHNA and CDR2 is YNFKEQ. This CDR3 has 15 amino acids. The CDR3 bases are TGTGCCAGCAGCCGATCCGGGACAGATAATGAAAAACTGTTTTTT. Its protein product is CASSRSGTDNEKLFF.

The table lists this clonotype with a few counts. The chain uses TRBV11-1 and TRBJ2-3, with TRBD2 as a possible D gene (6 bases). The CDR3 extends over 14 amino acids. The germline CDR1 and CDR2 sequences are SGHAT and FQDESV (reference sequence). Trimming removed 5 bases from V and 3 bases from J, with 12 bases in between. For the CDR3, the DNA is TGTGCCAGCAGCCCGGCTCTAGCGACAGATACGCAGTATTTT. This translates into CASSPALATDTQYF.